This T cell receptor (beta chain) was captured in a study of OX40 agonist ivuxolimab in advanced cancers. Looked up from germline, CDR1 is SGHTA and CDR2 is FQGTGA. The CDR3 runs to 16 residues. With V trimmed by 1 base and J by 4 bases, 4 bases remained unmatched. As to this clone: As yet, its antigen is unknown.

The repertoire was sequenced with immunoSEQ multiplex PCR; TCRdb's copy has only in-frame clones and lacks some. The sample has 65,000 to 95,000 clones, 80% to 90% seen once. Study-level results: Expanded clones belonging to CD8+ T cells outnumbered, on average, those of CD4+. The study observed clonal expansion of CD4+ and CD8+ blood T cells by week 6 at 0.1 to 3.0 mg/kg.

The source of this sequence is an adult with an advanced solid tumor such as melanoma, head and neck, liver or kidney cancer. This chain links TRBV7-3 with TRBJ2-6; 7 bases agree with TRBD2. Source: CD4+ or CD8+ T cells sorted from blood, taken in a trial of the OX40 agonist ivuxolimab. The CDR3 DNA sequence: TGTGCCAGCAGCTTAAAGCGGGGCTCCGGGGCCAACGTCCTGACTTTC. It specifies CASSLKRGSGANVLTF.